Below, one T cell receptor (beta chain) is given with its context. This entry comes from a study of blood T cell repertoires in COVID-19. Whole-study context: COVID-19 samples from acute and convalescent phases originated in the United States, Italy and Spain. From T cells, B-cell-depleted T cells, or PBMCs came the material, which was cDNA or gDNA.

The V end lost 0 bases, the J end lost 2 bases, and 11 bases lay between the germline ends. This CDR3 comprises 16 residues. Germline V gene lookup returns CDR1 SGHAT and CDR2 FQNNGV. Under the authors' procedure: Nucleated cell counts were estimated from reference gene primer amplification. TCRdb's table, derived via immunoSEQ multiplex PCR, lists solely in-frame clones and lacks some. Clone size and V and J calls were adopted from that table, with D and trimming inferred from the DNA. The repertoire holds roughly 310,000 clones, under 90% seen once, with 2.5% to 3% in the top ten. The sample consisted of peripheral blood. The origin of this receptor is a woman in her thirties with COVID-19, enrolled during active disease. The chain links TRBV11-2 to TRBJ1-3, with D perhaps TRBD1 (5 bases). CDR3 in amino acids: CASSLEAGWTGNTIYF. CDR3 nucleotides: TGTGCCAGCAGCTTAGAGGCAGGGTGGACTGGAAACACCATATATTTT. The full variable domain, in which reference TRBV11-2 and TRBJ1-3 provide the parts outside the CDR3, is EAGVAQSPRYKIIEKRQSVAFWCNPISGHATLYWYQQILGQGPKLLIQFQNNGVVDDSQLPKDRFSAERLKGVDSTLKIQPAKLEDSAVYLCASSLEAGWTGNTIYFGEGSWLTVV.